These 30 T cell receptor beta chains were all obtained from the same sample, sequenced in a study of blood T cell repertoires in COVID-19. Measured with immunoSEQ multiplex PCR; TCRdb has only the in-frame clones, and not every one. This table holds approximately 140,000 clones, roughly 84% found once. What was sequenced was peripheral blood. Source of these receptors: a man younger than 40 with COVID-19, enrolled during active disease.

This clone has a single count. The J gene is TRBJ2-3, the V gene TRBV7-9; 7 nucleotides agree with TRBD2. This CDR3 is 12 amino acids long. With V trimmed by 5 bases and J by 6 bases, 2 bases remained unmatched. The germline V gene encodes CDR1 SEHNR and CDR2 FQNEAQ (reference sequence). CDR3 loop: CASSPGGDTQYF. The CDR3 DNA reads as TGTGCCAGCAGCCCCGGGGGGGATACGCAGTATTTT.

The gene calls are TRBV13 and TRBJ2-5; TRBD1 matches 9 bases. Per germline, CDR1 PRHDT and CDR2 FYEKMQ (reference sequence). The junction had 13 bases not matched to a gene; V was cut back by 3 bases and J by 5 bases. The CDR3 is 17 amino acids. CDR3 DNA: TGTGCCAGCAGCTTCCCCGGGACAGGGTTATCGGTGGAGACCCAGTACTTC. This encodes CASSFPGTGLSVETQYF.

This clone was observed a handful of times. The rearrangement links TRBV19 to TRBJ2-2; perhaps TRBD1 as D (6 bases). The V gene's germline CDR1 is LNHDA and CDR2 SQIVND (reference sequence). The CDR3 is 17 residues long. With 6 bases removed from V and 0 bases from J, the gap between germline ends came to 17 bases. The CDR3 region has the DNA TGTGCCAGTAGCGACTCACAGGGCCTATCGAACACCGGGGAGCTGTTTTTT. Protein: CASSDSQGLSNTGELFF.

The V gene is TRBV28, the J gene TRBJ2-7; 8 bases match TRBD2. V lost 6 bases to trimming and J lost 7 bases; unmatched junction nucleotides: 14. Germline V CDR1 and CDR2: MDHEN, SYDVKM. This CDR3 is built from 15 residues. CDR3 DNA sequence: TGTGCCAGCAGCCCGAGGGGAGAGGAGCGGGAGGAGCAGTACTTC. It yields the protein CASSPRGEEREEQYF.

The chain carries TRBV4-3 and TRBJ2-3, with 7 nucleotides matching TRBD2. Trimming removed 4 bases from V and 7 bases from J; junction bases left unmatched: 8. CDR1 is LGHNA and CDR2 is YSLEER in the germline V gene. The CDR3 sequence is 14 residues long. The CDR3 DNA follows: TGCGCCAGCAGCCTCTGGGCTAGCGGTAATACGCAGTATTTT. It codes for CASSLWASGNTQYF.

This clone was recorded many times. The rearrangement joins TRBV3-1 (or the pseudogene TRBV3-2) to TRBJ2-2, with 9 bases aligning to TRBD1. Unmatched junction bases numbered 1, after V lost 1 base and J lost 1 base. This CDR3 contains 16 residues. Germline assignment: CDR1 LGHDT and CDR2 YNNKEL (reference sequence). The CDR3 here is CASSQGDRVNTGELFF. DNA of the CDR3: TGTGCCAGCAGCCAAGGGGACAGGGTGAACACCGGGGAGCTGTTTTTT.

This clone was counted a single time. The chain employs TRBV6-4 and TRBJ2-6; unclear D gene. The V gene lost 0 bases and the J gene lost 4 bases, with 7 bases spanning the gap. Germline V CDR1 and CDR2: MRHNA, SNTAGT. The CDR3 spans 15 residues. Here the CDR3 DNA reads TGTGCCAGCAGTGACTCAGCCGGGGGGGCCAACGTCCTGACTTTC. Protein: CASSDSAGGANVLTF.

The J gene is TRBJ1-2, the V gene TRBV6-4, with 12 nucleotides matching TRBD1. The CDR3 consists of 14 residues. J gave up 8 bases and V 6 bases, and 7 bases lay outside the gene matches. Per germline, CDR1 MRHNA and CDR2 SNTAGT. The CDR3, as DNA: TGTGCCAGCAGCTCGGGACAGGGGGCCGGGGGCTACACCTTC. Translated: CASSSGQGAGGYTF.

The rearrangement links TRBV30 to TRBJ1-3, with 7 bases identical to TRBD1. The CDR3 has 14 residues. V trimming: 2 bases; J trimming: 0 bases; junction bases outside the gene matches: 1. Germline CDR1 is GTSNPN and CDR2 is SVGIG (reference sequence). The CDR3 spells CAWSRQGSGNTIYF. CDR3 coding DNA: TGTGCCTGGAGTAGACAGGGCTCTGGAAACACCATATATTTT.

V is TRBV7-8 and J is TRBJ1-1, with D possibly being TRBD1 (5 bases). This CDR3 comprises 11 residues. V was shortened by 7 bases and J by 7 bases, with 10 bases between the two germline ends. Germline CDR1 and CDR2: SGHVS and FQNEAQ. Written as DNA, the CDR3 is TGTGCCAGCACCCTCGACAGTGAAGCTTTCTTT. It codes for CASTLDSEAFF. Drawing the rest from reference TRBV7-8 and TRBJ1-1, the complete variable domain is GAGVSQSPRYKVAKRGQDVALRCDPISGHVSLFWYQQALGQGPEFLTYFQNEAQLDKSGLPSDRFFAERPEGSVSTLKIQRTQQEDSAVYLCASTLDSEAFFGQGTRLTVV.

V and J are TRBV5-5 and TRBJ2-7; 8 nucleotides match TRBD2. The CDR3 has 15 residues. With V trimmed by 4 bases and J by 7 bases, 13 bases remained unmatched. Germline V gene data show CDR1 as SGHKS and CDR2 as YYEKEE (reference sequence). The CDR3 protein is CASSPPLAGHGEQYF. DNA for the CDR3: TGTGCCAGCAGCCCCCCTTTAGCGGGACATGGGGAGCAGTACTTC. The variable domain in full, with the rest retrieved from reference TRBV5-5 and TRBJ2-7, is DAGVTQSPTHLIKTRGQQVTLRCSPISGHKSVSWYQQVLGQGPQFIFQYYEKEERGRGNFPDRFSARQFPNYSSELNVNALLLGDSALYLCASSPPLAGHGEQYFGPGTRLTVT.

The chain combines TRBV28 with TRBJ2-6, with TRBD1 matching 7 bases. This CDR3 spans 17 amino acids. J gave up 1 base and V 4 bases, and 7 bases lay outside the gene matches. From germline, CDR1 is MDHEN and CDR2 SYDVKM. The CDR3 coding sequence is TGTGCCAGCAGTTACGGGACAGTACTGTCTGGGGCCAACGTCCTGACTTTC. This codes for CASSYGTVLSGANVLTF.

The rearrangement joins TRBV7-2 to TRBJ1-2, with 10 bases matching TRBD1. The CDR3 length is 14 residues. The germline V gene has CDR1 SGHTA and CDR2 FQGNSA. Germline trimming cut 1 base from V and 5 bases from J; bases unmatched to any gene: 1. CDR3: CASSLGQGAYGYTF. The CDR3 DNA is TGTGCCAGCAGCTTAGGACAGGGGGCGTATGGCTACACCTTC.

V usage is TRBV27 and J usage is TRBJ2-7; TRBD2 might be the D (6 bases). V dropped 3 bases and J dropped 3 bases, with 9 bases sitting between them. This CDR3 spans 13 amino acids. The germline V gene encodes CDR1 MNHEY and CDR2 SMNVEV (reference sequence). CDR3 coding DNA: TGTGCCAGCAGTTTTGGGGGGAACTACGAGCAGTACTTC. Its translation is CASSFGGNYEQYF.

The count of this clone is one. V and J are TRBV19 and TRBJ1-2, with a tentative D call TRBD1 (6 bases). The CDR3 sequence is 14 residues long. Trimming left V 3 bases short and J 8 bases short, with 16 bases between. Germline CDR1 and CDR2: LNHDA and SQIVND (reference sequence). The CDR3 region has the DNA TGTGCCAGTAGTATTGGGGGCGTCATTTTGGGCTACACCTTC. Protein: CASSIGGVILGYTF.

This chain connects TRBV27 to TRBJ1-2; D not resolved. The germline V gene has CDR1 MNHEY and CDR2 SMNVEV (reference sequence). CDR3 size: 13 residues. The germline V and J ends were trimmed by 8 bases and 8 bases, with 18 bases remaining between them. CDR3 loop: CASSAGAGWGYTF. CDR3 nucleotides: TGTGCCAGCTCGGCAGGAGCGGGGTGGGGCTACACCTTC.

The CDR3 nucleotides are TGCGCCAGCAGCTTGGAGGGCCGGGGACTAGCGGCCTACGAGCAGTACTTC. Translation gives CASSLEGRGLAAYEQYF. The V gene is TRBV5-1, the J gene TRBJ2-7; 11 positions match TRBD2. The ends lost 0 bases at V and 2 bases at J; junction bases unmatched: 7. CDR1 and CDR2 from the germline V gene are SGHRS and YFSETQ. This CDR3 has 17 residues.

This chain links TRBV6-6 with TRBJ2-5, with 7 bases identical to TRBD1. Per the germline V gene, CDR1 is MNHNY and CDR2 is SVGAGI (reference sequence). Trimming took 0 bases from V and 0 from J; bases not matched to a gene: 4. This CDR3 region has 16 residues. CDR3 coding DNA: TGTGCCAGCAGTTACTCTGGGACAGTGTACCAAGAGACCCAGTACTTC. It specifies CASSYSGTVYQETQYF.

The V gene is TRBV5-5, the J gene TRBJ1-3; TRBD1 is a possible D gene (6 bases). Germline V gene lookup returns CDR1 SGHKS and CDR2 YYEKEE (reference sequence). The CDR3 is made up of 15 amino acids. Trimming took off 3 bases at V and 4 bases at J, with 14 bases between the two ends. CDR3 loop: CASSSQTGSGNTIYF. CDR3 DNA sequence: TGTGCCAGCAGCTCCCAAACAGGGTCAGGAAACACCATATATTTT. The entire variable domain, with the rest obtained from reference TRBV5-5 and TRBJ1-3, is as follows: DAGVTQSPTHLIKTRGQQVTLRCSPISGHKSVSWYQQVLGQGPQFIFQYYEKEERGRGNFPDRFSARQFPNYSSELNVNALLLGDSALYLCASSSQTGSGNTIYFGEGSWLTVV.

The genes are TRBV18 and TRBJ1-2; D perhaps matches TRBD1 (5 bases). The CDR3 length is 12 residues. Trimming removed 3 bases from V and 5 bases from J, with 7 bases in between. Germline-derived CDR1 and CDR2 are KGHSH and LQKENI. The CDR3 sequence is CASSPDSYGYTF. The CDR3 DNA sequence: TGTGCCAGCTCACCTGACAGTTATGGCTACACCTTC.

The chain is built from TRBV19 and TRBJ2-7, with 8 bases lining up with TRBD1. Looked up from germline, CDR1 is LNHDA and CDR2 is SQIVND (reference sequence). V shed 8 bases and J 2 bases; nucleotides not matched to a gene: 8. The CDR3 contains 14 residues. Here the CDR3 DNA reads TGTGCCAGTGGCCCGACAGGGGATACCTACGAGCAGTACTTC. This codes for CASGPTGDTYEQYF.

This clone was counted many times. The chain uses TRBV28 and TRBJ2-5, with D possibly being TRBD1 (6 bases). This CDR3 spans 15 amino acids. V was pared by 7 bases and J by 2 bases, with 17 bases between. Per the germline V gene, CDR1 is MDHEN and CDR2 is SYDVKM. CDR3 DNA: TGTGCCAGCACCTTGGCAGGGGAGAGGCAAGAGACCCAGTACTTC. It encodes CASTLAGERQETQYF.

The V gene is TRBV15, the J gene TRBJ2-3; 7 bases agree with TRBD1. This CDR3 contains 19 residues. Germline assignment: CDR1 LNHNV and CDR2 YYDKDF (reference sequence). V gave up 0 bases and J gave up 2 bases; unmatched junction bases: 14. The CDR3 sequence is CATSRDQGTVILSTDTQYF. The DNA of the CDR3 is TGTGCCACCAGCAGAGATCAGGGGACAGTGATCCTTTCCACAGATACGCAGTATTTT.

This chain connects TRBV28 to TRBJ2-5; maybe TRBD1 (6 bases). Germline assignment: CDR1 MDHEN and CDR2 SYDVKM. There are 14 residues in the CDR3. The germline V and J ends were trimmed by 4 bases and 7 bases, with 16 bases remaining between them. The CDR3 sequence is CASSSGVLLGTQYF. CDR3 bases: TGTGCCAGCAGTTCAGGGGTTCTTTTGGGGACCCAGTACTTC.

The rearrangement uses TRBV6-5 and TRBJ1-2; D is unclear. V was cut by 6 bases and J by 3 bases, with 8 bases left in between. CDR1 and CDR2 (germline): MNHEY, SVGAGI. This CDR3 comprises 12 residues. CDR3 in amino acids: CASSAGDYGYTF. The CDR3 DNA is TGTGCCAGCAGCGCCGGGGACTATGGCTACACCTTC.

The chain combines TRBV6-5 with TRBJ1-5, with 8 bases that match TRBD1. CDR3 length equals 12 residues. J lost 7 bases, V lost 11 bases, and 7 bases had no gene match. Germline V gene lookup returns CDR1 MNHEY and CDR2 SVGAGI. The CDR3 DNA reads TGTGCCGAAGGACAGGGATTCCAGCCCCAGCATTTT. Translating gives CAEGQGFQPQHF.

CDR3 sequence (DNA): TGTGCCAGTAGAGTGACAGGTAGCACAGATACGCAGTATTTT. Protein product: CASRVTGSTDTQYF. The V call is TRBV19, the J call TRBJ2-3, with TRBD1 as a possible D gene (6 bases). V was shortened by 6 bases and J by 0 bases, with 10 bases between the two germline ends. CDR3 size: 14 residues. Looked up from germline, CDR1 is LNHDA and CDR2 is SQIVND (reference sequence).

This clone occurred once. The rearrangement uses TRBV18 and TRBJ1-1; D ambiguous. CDR1 KGHSH and CDR2 LQKENI come from the germline V gene. The CDR3 is made up of 19 amino acids. V was pared by 2 bases and J by 0 bases, with 22 bases between. CDR3 in amino acids: CASSPVAPPGRGVNTEAFF. CDR3 nucleotide sequence: TGTGCCAGCTCACCAGTTGCGCCCCCGGGTCGAGGCGTGAACACTGAAGCTTTCTTT. The full variable domain, completed using reference TRBV18 and TRBJ1-1, is NAGVMQNPRHLVRRRGQEARLRCSPMKGHSHVYWYRQLPEEGLKFMVYLQKENIIDESGMPKERFSAEFPKEGPSILRIQQVVRGDSAAYFCASSPVAPPGRGVNTEAFFGQGTRLTVV.

V and J are TRBV19 and TRBJ2-3; TRBD2 aligns across 14 bases. The J segment lost 4 bases and the V segment lost 6 bases, leaving 6 bases of the junction unmatched. Germline CDR1 is LNHDA and CDR2 is SQIVND (reference sequence). The CDR3 is 16 residues long. The CDR3 here is CASSKGTSGSPDTQYF. CDR3 DNA: TGTGCCAGTAGCAAAGGGACTAGCGGGAGTCCAGATACGCAGTATTTT.

J is TRBJ2-7 and V is TRBV28; 11 bases are a match to TRBD2. Germline lookup yields CDR1 MDHEN and CDR2 SYDVKM. V lost 4 bases, J lost 3 bases, and 11 bases stayed unmatched. The CDR3 is 17 amino acids. This CDR3 is CASSSPGTSGGGYEQYF. The CDR3 coding sequence is TGTGCCAGCAGTTCCCCCGGGACTAGCGGAGGGGGCTACGAGCAGTACTTC.